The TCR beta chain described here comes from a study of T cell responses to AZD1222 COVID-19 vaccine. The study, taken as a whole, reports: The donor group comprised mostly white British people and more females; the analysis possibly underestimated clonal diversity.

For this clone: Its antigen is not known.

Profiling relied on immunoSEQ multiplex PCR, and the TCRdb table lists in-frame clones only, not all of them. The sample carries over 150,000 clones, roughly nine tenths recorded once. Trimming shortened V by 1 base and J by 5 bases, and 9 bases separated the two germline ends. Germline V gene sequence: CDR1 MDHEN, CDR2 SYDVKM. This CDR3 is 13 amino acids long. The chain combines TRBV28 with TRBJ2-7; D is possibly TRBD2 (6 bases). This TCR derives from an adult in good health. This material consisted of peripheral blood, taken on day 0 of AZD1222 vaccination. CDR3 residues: CASSLSGEDEQYF. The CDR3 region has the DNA TGTGCCAGCAGTTTATCTGGGGAGGACGAGCAGTACTTC.